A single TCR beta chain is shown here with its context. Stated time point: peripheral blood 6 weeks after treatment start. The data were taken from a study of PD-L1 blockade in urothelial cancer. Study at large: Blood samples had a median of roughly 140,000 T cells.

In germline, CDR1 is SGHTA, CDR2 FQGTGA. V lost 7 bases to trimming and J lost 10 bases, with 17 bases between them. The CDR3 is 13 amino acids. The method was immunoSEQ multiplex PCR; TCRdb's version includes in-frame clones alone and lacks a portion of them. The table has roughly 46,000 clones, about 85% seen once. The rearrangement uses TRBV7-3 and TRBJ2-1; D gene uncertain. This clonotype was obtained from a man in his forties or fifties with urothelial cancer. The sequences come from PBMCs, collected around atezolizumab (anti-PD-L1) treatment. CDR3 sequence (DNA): TGTGCCAGCACTCGGAGCCCTCCGGAGGAGCAGTTCTTC. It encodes CASTRSPPEEQFF.